These T cell receptor beta chains were read from a single sample in a study of siplizumab effects on memory and regulatory T cells. Clones were sequenced by immunoSEQ multiplex PCR, and TCRdb holds only the in-frame ones, with some missing. The sample has tens of thousands of clones, roughly 96% seen once. Sequenced: naive CD4+ T cells sorted from blood. The receptors were sampled from a human donor in good health. CDR3s include the opening cysteine and the closing phenylalanine or tryptophan. The D gene is left open where the match is weak. Expanded clones get a size class; other rows say once, few or many, or leave the size out.

J	V	size	D	CDR3	DNA
TRBJ1-1	TRBV9	-	-	CASSVDHRGTEAFF	TGTGCCAGCAGCGTAGATCACCGAGGAACTGAAGCTTTCTTT
TRBJ1-2	TRBV6-5	-	-	CASTNLQGRYGYTF	TGTGCCAGCACCAATTTACAGGGTCGTTATGGCTACACCTTC
TRBJ1-6	TRBV11-2	-	TRBD1	CASSFTGGILNSPLHF	TGTGCCAGCAGTTTTACAGGGGGCATTCTAAATTCACCCCTCCACTTT
TRBJ2-2	TRBV7-2	-	-	CASGAAGELFF	TGTGCCAGCGGAGCCGCCGGGGAGCTGTTTTTT
TRBJ1-2	TRBV6-5	-	-	CASSFLDSGGYGYTF	TGTGCCAGCAGTTTCCTGGACAGTGGCGGATATGGCTACACCTTC
TRBJ2-2	TRBV10-1	-	-	CASTENGGPGELFF	TGCGCCAGCACCGAAAACGGGGGGCCCGGGGAGCTGTTTTTT
TRBJ2-7	TRBV5-1	-	-	CASSLGLRSYEQYF	TGCGCCAGCAGCTTAGGACTACGTTCCTACGAGCAGTACTTC
TRBJ1-6	TRBV19	-	-	CASRRAVYNSPLHF	TGTGCCAGCCGGAGGGCAGTCTATAATTCACCCCTCCACTTT
TRBJ2-3	TRBV5-4	-	TRBD2	CASSLRLAGEGDTQYF	TGTGCCAGCAGCTTGCGGCTAGCGGGGGAAGGAGATACGCAGTATTTT
TRBJ1-1	TRBV15	-	-	CATSRDFGKAFF	TGTGCCACCAGCAGAGATTTCGGGAAAGCTTTCTTT
TRBJ2-1	TRBV18	-	TRBD2	CASSPGTSDEQFF	TGTGCCAGCTCACCCGGGACTAGCGATGAGCAGTTCTTC
TRBJ2-2	TRBV5-1	-	TRBD2	CASSLALAGDTGELFF	TGCGCCAGCAGCTTGGCTCTAGCGGGGGACACCGGGGAGCTGTTTTTT
TRBJ2-3	TRBV7-2	-	-	CASSSQGSDTQYF	TGTGCCAGCAGCTCACAGGGCTCAGATACGCAGTATTTT
TRBJ2-7	TRBV18	-	-	CASSPTEPYEQYF	TGTGCCAGCTCACCGACAGAGCCTTACGAGCAGTACTTC
TRBJ1-1	TRBV10-3	-	TRBD1	CAISGGQGLKTEAFF	TGTGCCATCAGTGGGGGACAGGGGTTGAAGACTGAAGCTTTCTTT
TRBJ2-7	TRBV14	-	-	CASSQVESAVLYEQYF	TGTGCCAGCAGCCAAGTCGAGTCAGCGGTCCTATACGAGCAGTACTTC
TRBJ2-1	TRBV6-1	-	TRBD1	CASKGYTGANEQFF	TGTGCCAGCAAGGGGTATACAGGGGCCAATGAGCAGTTCTTC
TRBJ1-5	TRBV7-2	-	-	CASSLRPGWRHSNQPQHF	TGTGCCAGCAGCTTACGTCCAGGGTGGAGACATAGCAATCAGCCCCAGCATTTT
TRBJ2-7	TRBV30	-	TRBD1	CAWSWDSRTYEQYF	TGTGCCTGGAGTTGGGACAGCCGGACCTACGAGCAGTACTTC
TRBJ1-5	TRBV5-5	-	-	CASSMGPLTNSNQPQHF	TGTGCCAGCAGTATGGGACCGCTGACTAATAGCAATCAGCCCCAGCATTTT
TRBJ1-1	TRBV5-4	few	-	CASSRLFLGVPEAFF	TGTGCCAGCAGCCGACTGTTCCTAGGGGTCCCTGAAGCTTTCTTT
TRBJ2-1	TRBV7-3	once	TRBD1	CASSSMTGLGEQFF	TGTGCCAGCAGTTCCATGACAGGGTTGGGTGAGCAGTTCTTC
TRBJ1-5	TRBV19	-	TRBD1	CASSDRGPEPQHF	TGTGCCAGTAGCGACAGGGGGCCGGAGCCCCAGCATTTT
TRBJ1-5	TRBV28	-	-	CASRETGGSNQPQHF	TGTGCCAGCAGGGAGACAGGCGGAAGCAATCAGCCCCAGCATTTT
TRBJ2-7	TRBV9	-	TRBD1	CASSAEGARAYEQYF	TGTGCCAGCAGCGCAGAGGGGGCGAGGGCCTACGAGCAGTACTTC
TRBJ2-3	TRBV5-1	-	-	CASSFGDSTDTQYF	TGCGCCAGCAGCTTTGGGGACTCCACAGATACGCAGTATTTT
TRBJ2-1	TRBV9	-	TRBD2	CASSVSIGSGGVEQFF	TGTGCCAGCAGCGTAAGCATCGGTAGCGGGGGAGTTGAGCAGTTCTTC
TRBJ2-7	TRBV11-2	-	TRBD2	CASSPGTSVTYEQYF	TGTGCCAGCAGCCCAGGGACTAGCGTAACCTACGAGCAGTACTTC
TRBJ2-5	TRBV27	-	TRBD1	CASSFAGTGQETQYF	TGTGCCAGCAGTTTCGCCGGGACAGGGCAAGAGACCCAGTACTTC
TRBJ2-6	TRBV28	-	TRBD1	CASITGQGAAGANVLTF	TGTGCCAGCATTACCGGGCAGGGGGCGGCTGGGGCCAACGTCCTGACTTTC
TRBJ1-1	TRBV5-1	-	-	CASSGHNTEAFF	TGCGCCAGCAGCGGGCACAACACTGAAGCTTTCTTT
TRBJ2-7	TRBV6-1	-	-	CASSGDFYEQYF	TGTGCCAGCAGTGGTGACTTCTACGAGCAGTACTTC
TRBJ2-3	TRBV7-9	-	TRBD1	CASSAGTGDTDTQYF	TGTGCCAGCAGCGCCGGGACAGGGGACACAGATACGCAGTATTTT
TRBJ1-2	TRBV5-6	-	TRBD1	CASSLGNTGAYGYTF	TGTGCCAGCAGCTTAGGTAATACAGGGGCCTATGGCTACACCTTC
TRBJ1-1	TRBV7-8	-	TRBD1	CASSRAGGTEAFF	TGTGCCAGCAGCAGAGCAGGGGGCACTGAAGCTTTCTTT
TRBJ2-2	TRBV6-1	-	-	CASSGNGLAADF	TGTGCCAGCAGTGGTAATGGATTAGCGGCGGATTTT
TRBJ2-3	TRBV7-3	-	-	CASSFTSMGTDTQYF	TGTGCCAGCAGCTTTACTAGCATGGGGACAGATACGCAGTATTTT
TRBJ2-4	TRBV2	-	-	CASKFEDSQYF	TGTGCCAGCAAGTTCGAAGACAGTCAGTACTTC
TRBJ2-1	TRBV4-1	-	-	CASSRALGQSEQFF	TGCGCCAGCAGCCGGGCCCTCGGACAGTCTGAGCAGTTCTTC
TRBJ1-1	TRBV5-8	once	-	CASSFRHLGSGGTEAFF	TGTGCCAGCAGCTTCCGGCATCTAGGCTCGGGTGGCACTGAAGCTTTCTTT
TRBJ2-3	TRBV11-2	-	-	CASSLGGAPDTQYF	TGTGCCAGCAGCTTAGGGGGTGCTCCAGATACGCAGTATTTT
TRBJ1-2	TRBV19	-	TRBD1	CASSNRDRVSSSVYGYTF	TGTGCCAGTAGTAACCGGGACAGGGTATCCTCCTCGGTCTATGGCTACACCTTC
TRBJ2-5	TRBV5-6	-	TRBD2	CASSLMVAGLWETQYF	TGTGCCAGCAGCTTGATGGTAGCGGGCCTTTGGGAGACCCAGTACTTC
TRBJ1-1	TRBV6-6	-	TRBD1	CASSYQGAQKVTEAFF	TGTGCCAGCAGTTATCAGGGGGCGCAAAAGGTCACTGAAGCTTTCTTT
TRBJ2-2	TRBV6-1	-	-	CASSEVGPNTGELFF	TGTGCCAGCAGTGAAGTAGGACCGAACACCGGGGAGCTGTTTTTT